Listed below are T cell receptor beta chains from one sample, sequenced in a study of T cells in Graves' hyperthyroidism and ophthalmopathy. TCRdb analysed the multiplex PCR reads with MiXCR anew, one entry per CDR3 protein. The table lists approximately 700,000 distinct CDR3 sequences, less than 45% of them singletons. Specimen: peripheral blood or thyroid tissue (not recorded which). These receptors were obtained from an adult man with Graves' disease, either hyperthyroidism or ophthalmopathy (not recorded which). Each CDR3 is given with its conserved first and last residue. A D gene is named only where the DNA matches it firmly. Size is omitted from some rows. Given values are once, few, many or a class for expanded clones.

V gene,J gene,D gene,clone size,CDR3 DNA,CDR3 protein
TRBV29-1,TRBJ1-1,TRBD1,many,TGCAGCGTTGTGGGGACAGTGAACACTGAAGCTTTCTTT,CSVVGTVNTEAFF
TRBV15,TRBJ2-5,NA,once,TGTGCCACCAGCCCCCAAAGGGGAAGCGAGACCCAGTACTTC,CATSPQRGSETQYF
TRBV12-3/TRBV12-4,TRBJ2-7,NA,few,TGTGCCAGCAGTAACCCGGCGGCAGGGTCCGAGCAGTACTTC,CASSNPAAGSEQYF
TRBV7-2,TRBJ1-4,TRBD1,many,TGTGCCAGCAGCTTACGGACAGGGGGTGAAAAACTGTTTTTT,CASSLRTGGEKLFF
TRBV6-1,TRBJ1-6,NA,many,TGTGCCAGCAGTGAAGCCATGAGTTCACCCCTCCACTTT,CASSEAMSSPLHF
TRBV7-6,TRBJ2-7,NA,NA,TGTGCCAGCAGTCTCCCGGTGGGCCCCTACGAGCAGTACTTC,CASSLPVGPYEQYF
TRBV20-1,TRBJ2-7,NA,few,TGCAGTGCCAGCAGGGTTCCCAGCTCCTACGAGCAGTACTTC,CSASRVPSSYEQYF
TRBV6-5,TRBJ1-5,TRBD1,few,TGTGCCAGCAGTTACTCGCAGGGGGATCAGCCCCAGCATTTT,CASSYSQGDQPQHF
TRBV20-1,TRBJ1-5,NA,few,TGCAGTGCTAGAAGGCCTCTGAATCAGCCCCAGCATTTT,CSARRPLNQPQHF
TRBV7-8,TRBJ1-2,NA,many,TGTGCCAGCAGCCGACGGAGTCTCCTCTATGGCTACACCTTC,CASSRRSLLYGYTF
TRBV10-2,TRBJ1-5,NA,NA,TGCGCCACCGCCTCCCCTAGCAATCAGCCCCAGCATTTT,CATASPSNQPQHF
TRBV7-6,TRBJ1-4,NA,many,TGTGCCAGCAGCCATCCGTCAACTAATGAAAAACTGTTTTTT,CASSHPSTNEKLFF
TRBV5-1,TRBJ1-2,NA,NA,TGCGCCAGCAGCCCACTGGAAGGGGCGGATGTCTACACCTTC,CASSPLEGADVYTF
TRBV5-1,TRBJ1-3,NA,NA,TGCGCCAGCAGCGGAGGGTCACCTGGAAACACCATATATTTT,CASSGGSPGNTIYF
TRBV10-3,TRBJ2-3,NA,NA,TGTGCCATCAGTGGAACAGATACGCAGTATTTT,CAISGTDTQYF
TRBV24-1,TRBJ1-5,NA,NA,TGTGCCACCAGGACCCAGCATTTT,CATRTQHF
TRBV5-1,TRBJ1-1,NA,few,TGCGCCAGCGACCCCGACGGGAACACTGAAGCTTTCTTT,CASDPDGNTEAFF
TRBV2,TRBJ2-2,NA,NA,TGTGCCAGCAGGGAAACCGGGGGGCACACCGGGGAGCTGTTTTTT,CASRETGGHTGELFF
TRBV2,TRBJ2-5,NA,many,TGTGCCAGCACTACGGACAGTTCGGAGACCCAGTACTTC,CASTTDSSETQYF
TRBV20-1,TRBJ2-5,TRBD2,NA,TGCAGTGTCGGAGCGGGAGGGCGAGAGACCCAGTACTTC,CSVGAGGRETQYF
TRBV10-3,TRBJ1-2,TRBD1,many,TGTGCCATCAGTGAGTCGAGTGGGACAGGAGCTAACTATGGCTACACCTTC,CAISESSGTGANYGYTF
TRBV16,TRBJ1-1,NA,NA,TGTGCCAGCAGCCAATCACGACAGTACACTGAAGCTTTCTTT,CASSQSRQYTEAFF
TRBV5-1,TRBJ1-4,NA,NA,TGCGCCAGCAGCGTCCCGGGGACTGATGAAAAACTGTTTTTT,CASSVPGTDEKLFF
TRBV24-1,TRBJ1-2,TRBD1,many,TGTGCCACCAGTGACTGGGACAGCTATGGCTACACCTTC,CATSDWDSYGYTF
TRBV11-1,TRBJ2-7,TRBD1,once,TGTGCCAGCAGGGAGGGACAGGGGGGGGCCTACGAGCAGTACTTC,CASREGQGGAYEQYF
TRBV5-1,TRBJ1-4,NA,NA,TGCGCCAGCAGCGTCCCGGGGGCTGATGAAAAACTGTTTTTT,CASSVPGADEKLFF
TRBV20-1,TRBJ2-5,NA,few,TGCAGTGCCACGGACAGAGATCAAGAGACCCAGTACTTC,CSATDRDQETQYF
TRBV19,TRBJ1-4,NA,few,TGTGCCAGTAGTTACCGGGACCGCACTAATGAAAAACTGTTTTTT,CASSYRDRTNEKLFF
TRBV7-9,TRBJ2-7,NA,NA,TGTGCCAGCAGCATCGGGACCTTATACGAGCAGTACTTC,CASSIGTLYEQYF
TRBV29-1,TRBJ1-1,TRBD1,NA,TGCAGCTGGACAGGGTTTGACACTGAAGCTTTCTTT,CSWTGFDTEAFF
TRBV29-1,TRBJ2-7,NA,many,TGCAGCGCGGGCAGGTCCTACGAGCAGTACTTC,CSAGRSYEQYF
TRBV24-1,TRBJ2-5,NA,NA,TGTGCCACCAGTGATTCTCCGGGGCAAGAGACCCAGTACTTC,CATSDSPGQETQYF
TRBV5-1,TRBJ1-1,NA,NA,TGCGCCAGCAGCTTGGAGGAGAATTCTTTCTTT,CASSLEENSFF
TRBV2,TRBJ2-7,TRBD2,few,TGTGCCAGCAGTGAATGGGAGACTAGCACCCGATGGGACGAGCAGTACTTC,CASSEWETSTRWDEQYF
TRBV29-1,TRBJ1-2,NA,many,TGCAGCGTTGAAGAAGGATTAAGTAACTATGGCTACACCTTC,CSVEEGLSNYGYTF
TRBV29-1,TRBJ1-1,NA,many,TGCAGCGCCGGCGGGCATGAAGCTTTCTTT,CSAGGHEAFF
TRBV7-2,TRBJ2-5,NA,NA,TGTGCCAGCAGCCAAGAGGACTGGGGGGAGACCCAGTACTTC,CASSQEDWGETQYF
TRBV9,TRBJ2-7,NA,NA,TGTGCCAGCAGCCAACAGGGATCTATCTACGAGCAGTACTTC,CASSQQGSIYEQYF
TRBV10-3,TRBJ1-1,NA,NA,TGTGCCATCAGTGAAGATATCGCTGAAGCTTTCTTT,CAISEDIAEAFF
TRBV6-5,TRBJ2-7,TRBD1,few,TGTGCCAGCAGTTACTCGCGGGACAGGGTCTACGAGCAGTACTTC,CASSYSRDRVYEQYF
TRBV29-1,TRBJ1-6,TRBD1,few,TGCAGCGTCGCAGCTAAATGGGACAGCCTGTATAATTCACCCCTCCACTTT,CSVAAKWDSLYNSPLHF
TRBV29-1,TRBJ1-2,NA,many,TGCAGCGTGGCACAGGGAACGAAAGGAGAAGTCTATGGCTACACCTTC,CSVAQGTKGEVYGYTF
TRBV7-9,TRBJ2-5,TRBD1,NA,TGTGCCAGCAGTCTGGCCGGGACAGGGAGGACCTGGAAAGAGACCCAGTACTTC,CASSLAGTGRTWKETQYF
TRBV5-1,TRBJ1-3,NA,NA,TGCGCCAGCAGCACTACTCCGGGGACCTCTGGAAACACCATATATTTT,CASSTTPGTSGNTIYF
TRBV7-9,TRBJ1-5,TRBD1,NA,TGTGCCAGCAGCTGGGGGACAGGGAACACTTATAGCAATCAGCCCCAGCATTTT,CASSWGTGNTYSNQPQHF
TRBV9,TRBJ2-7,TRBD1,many,TGTGCCAGCAGCGTACGGACAGGGCTCGAGCAGTACTTC,CASSVRTGLEQYF
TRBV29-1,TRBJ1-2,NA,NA,TGCAGCGTTGCGTCGCCAGGGGCAGACGGCTACACCTTC,CSVASPGADGYTF
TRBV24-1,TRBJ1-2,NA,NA,TGTGCCACCAGAGCTAACTATGGCTACACCTTC,CATRANYGYTF
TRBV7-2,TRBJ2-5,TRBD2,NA,TGTGCCAGCAGCTTATACCTCTCGGCTAGCGGGCAAGAGACCCAGTACTTC,CASSLYLSASGQETQYF
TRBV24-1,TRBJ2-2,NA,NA,TGTGCCACCAGGATTAGATGGGGACCTCCTCTGTCCGGGGAGCTGTTTTTT,CATRIRWGPPLSGELFF
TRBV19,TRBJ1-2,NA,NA,TGTGCCAGTAGTATAGGCGGGGGCTACACCTTC,CASSIGGGYTF
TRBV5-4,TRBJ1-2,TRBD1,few,TGTGCCAGCAGCCCGGACAGGGACCATGGCTACACCTTC,CASSPDRDHGYTF
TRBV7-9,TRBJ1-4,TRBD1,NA,TGTGCCAGCAGCTACTCCGGGACAGGGTCCTCTGGTGAAAAACTGTTTTTT,CASSYSGTGSSGEKLFF
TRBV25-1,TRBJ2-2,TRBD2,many,TGTGCCAGCAGTGAATGGGCGCGAGCGGGAGGGTCGAGCACCGGGGAGCTGTTTTTT,CASSEWARAGGSSTGELFF